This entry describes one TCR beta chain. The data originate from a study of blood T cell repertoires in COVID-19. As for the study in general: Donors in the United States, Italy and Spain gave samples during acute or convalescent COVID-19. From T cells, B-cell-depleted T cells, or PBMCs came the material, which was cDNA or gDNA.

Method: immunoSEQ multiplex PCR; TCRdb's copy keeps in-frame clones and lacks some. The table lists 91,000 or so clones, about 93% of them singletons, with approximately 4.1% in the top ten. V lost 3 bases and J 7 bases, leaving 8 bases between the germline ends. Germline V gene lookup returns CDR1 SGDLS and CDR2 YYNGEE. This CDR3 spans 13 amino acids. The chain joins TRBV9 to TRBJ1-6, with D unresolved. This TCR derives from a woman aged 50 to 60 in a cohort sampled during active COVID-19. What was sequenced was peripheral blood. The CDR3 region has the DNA TGTGCCAGCAGCGGACAAGAGAATTCACCCCTCCACTTT. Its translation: CASSGQENSPLHF.